This record looks at one TCR beta chain sequence and its context. The antigen is not known. Data came from immunoSEQ multiplex PCR; TCRdb stores just in-frame clones and leaves some out. The sample shows some 34,000 clones, roughly 86% of them seen only once. Trimming left V 4 bases short and J 6 bases short, with 9 bases between. Germline lookup yields CDR1 MNHEY and CDR2 SVGAGI. This CDR3 is 12 amino acids long. The data originate from a study of vaccination effects on CD4 cells after COVID-19. In the study overall: Researchers obtained post-vaccine samples at a median of 72 days past the second dose. Study-wide results and limits: Healthy vaccine recipients' vaccine-induced clones were almost all SARS-CoV-2 mono-reactive.

Ahead of sequencing, the ViraFEST assay grew antigen-specific CD4+ T cells using viral peptide pools. After less than twelve days in culture, the CD4+ T cells were isolated. Participants completed two doses of the BNT162b2 or mRNA-1273 vaccine. The chain carries TRBV6-5 and TRBJ1-2; D is undetermined. The receptor's source is a human donor who received a COVID-19 vaccine. Some clones in this sample may be carry-over from other donors' samples. Sequencing was performed on CD4+ T cells from PBMCs cultured with HCoV-NL63 spike peptides, taken after COVID-19 vaccination. CDR3 bases: TGTGCCAGCAGTTTACCGGGTAATGGCTACACCTTC. Its protein product is CASSLPGNGYTF.